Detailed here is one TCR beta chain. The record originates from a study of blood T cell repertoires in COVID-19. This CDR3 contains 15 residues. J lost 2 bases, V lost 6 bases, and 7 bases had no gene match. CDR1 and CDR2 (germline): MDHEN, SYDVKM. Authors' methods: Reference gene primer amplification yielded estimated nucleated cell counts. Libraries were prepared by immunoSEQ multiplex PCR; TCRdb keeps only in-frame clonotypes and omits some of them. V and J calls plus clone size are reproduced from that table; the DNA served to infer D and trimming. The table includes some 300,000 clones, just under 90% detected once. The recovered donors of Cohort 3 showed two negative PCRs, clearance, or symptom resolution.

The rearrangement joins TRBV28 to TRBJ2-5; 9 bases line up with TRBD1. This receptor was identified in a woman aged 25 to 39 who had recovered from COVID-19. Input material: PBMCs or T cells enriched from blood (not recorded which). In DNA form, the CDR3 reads TGTGCCAGCAGGGAGCCTGGGACAGGGCAAGAGACCCAGTACTTC. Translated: CASREPGTGQETQYF.